The text below deals with one T cell receptor beta chain. Its antigen is as yet unknown. This sample stems from a study of cytomegalovirus exposure and HLA in healthy donors. Points from the study as a whole: In a later analysis, HLA-C alleles had the fewest associated TCRs, DRB1 alleles the most. A later analysis linked a missense DCLRE1C variant to TCR beta V- and J-gene trimming. The investigators catalogued 150 or so TCR beta chains as cytomegalovirus-associated.

The ends lost 5 bases at V and 7 bases at J; junction bases unmatched: 6. Germline-derived CDR1 and CDR2 are MGHDK and SYGVNS. CDR3 size: 13 residues. This PCR relied on a set of 60 Vbeta primers and 13 Jbeta primers. Original processing methods: Later reanalysis found approximately 76 million unique TCR beta chains, around 9.9 million of them shared. Repertoires were generated with immunoSEQ multiplex PCR, while TCRdb's copy carries only in-frame clones and drops some. The V and J calls and clone size were taken over from that table, and D and trimming were inferred from the DNA. Of about 43,000 clones listed, about 64% were seen once; the top ten hold around 11%.

The sample comprised PBMCs. The TCR was taken from a man in his 60s in good health and CMV-seropositive. V gene TRBV25-1 combines with J gene TRBJ1-2; 8 nucleotides agree with TRBD1. The CDR3 loop reads CASSPDRGAGYTF. The CDR3 bases are TGTGCCAGCAGTCCCGACAGGGGAGCTGGCTACACCTTC.